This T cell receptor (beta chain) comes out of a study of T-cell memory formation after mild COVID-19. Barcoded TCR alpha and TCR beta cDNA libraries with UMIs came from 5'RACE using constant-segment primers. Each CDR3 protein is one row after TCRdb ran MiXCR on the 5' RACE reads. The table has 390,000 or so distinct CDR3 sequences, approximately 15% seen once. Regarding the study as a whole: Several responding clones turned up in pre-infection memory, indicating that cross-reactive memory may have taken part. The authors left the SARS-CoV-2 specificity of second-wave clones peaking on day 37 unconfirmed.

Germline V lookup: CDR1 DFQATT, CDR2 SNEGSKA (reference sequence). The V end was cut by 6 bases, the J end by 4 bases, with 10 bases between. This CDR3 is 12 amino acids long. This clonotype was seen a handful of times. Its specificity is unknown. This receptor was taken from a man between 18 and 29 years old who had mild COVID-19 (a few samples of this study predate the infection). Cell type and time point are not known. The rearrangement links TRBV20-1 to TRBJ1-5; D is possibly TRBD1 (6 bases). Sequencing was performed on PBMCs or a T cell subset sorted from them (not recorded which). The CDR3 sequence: CSAGTSNQPQHF. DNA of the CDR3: TGCAGTGCCGGGACATCGAATCAGCCCCAGCATTTT.